A single sample gave rise to the 31 T cell receptor beta chains below, sequenced in a study of blood T cell repertoires in COVID-19. Clones were sequenced by immunoSEQ multiplex PCR, and TCRdb holds only the in-frame ones, with some missing. This table has around 200,000 clones, just under 90% appearing once. Sample: PBMCs or T cells enriched from blood (not recorded which). The receptors derive from a man aged 25-45 years who had recovered from COVID-19.

This clone has a single count. This chain connects TRBV30 to TRBJ2-7, with TRBD1 matching over 9 bases. Trimming took 2 bases from V and 2 from J; bases not matched to a gene: 4. Germline CDR1 reads GTSNPN; CDR2 reads SVGIG (reference sequence). This CDR3 comprises 14 residues. CDR3 amino acids: CAWSRGQGTYEQYF. In DNA form, the CDR3 reads TGTGCCTGGAGTCGGGGACAGGGTACCTACGAGCAGTACTTC. The full variable domain, with the rest looked up from reference TRBV30 and TRBJ2-7, is SQTIHQWPATLVQPVGSPLSLECTVEGTSNPNLYWYRQAAGRGLQLLFYSVGIGQISSEVPQNLSASRPQDRQFILSSKKLLLSDSGFYLCAWSRGQGTYEQYFGPGTRLTVT.

This chain joins TRBV19 and TRBJ1-4; 7 bases are a match to TRBD1. The V and J ends lost 5 bases and 3 bases, in that order; junction bases with no gene match: 6. This CDR3 is 15 amino acids long. CDR1 LNHDA and CDR2 SQIVND come from the germline V gene (reference sequence). The CDR3 is CASSVQGNANEKLFF. Here the CDR3 DNA reads TGTGCCAGTAGTGTACAGGGGAATGCTAATGAAAAACTGTTTTTT.

This clone was seen once. CDR3 sequence: CASSQEASGGSGIGELFF. The CDR3 coding sequence is TGTGCCAGCAGCCAAGAAGCTAGCGGGGGGTCCGGTATCGGGGAGCTGTTTTTT. The gene calls are TRBV4-2 and TRBJ2-2; TRBD2 aligns across 11 bases. The CDR3 has 18 residues. After removal of 0 bases from V and 7 bases from J, the junction contained 10 bases not matched to a gene. Germline V gene lookup returns CDR1 LGHNA and CDR2 YNFKEQ.

The chain joins TRBV5-1 to TRBJ2-6; D gene unclear. The CDR3 runs to 17 residues. Germline-derived CDR1 and CDR2 are SGHRS and YFSETQ. Trimming removed 3 bases at V and 1 base at J, with 14 bases between. CDR3 coding DNA: TGCGCCAGCAGCTCGAACGCGTACCGATCTGGGGCCAACGTCCTGACTTTC. Protein product: CASSSNAYRSGANVLTF.

The rearrangement joins TRBV12-3 or TRBV12-4 to TRBJ2-7; 9 bases align to TRBD2. The ends lost 5 bases at V and 6 bases at J; junction bases unmatched: 2. This CDR3 is built from 12 residues. CDR3 sequence (DNA): TGTGCCAGCAGTACGACTAGCGGCGAGCAGTACTTC. It yields the protein CASSTTSGEQYF.

In DNA, the CDR3 is TGTGCCAGCAGGGACATACGACTAGCGGGACAAGAGACCCAGTACTTC. This sequence encodes CASRDIRLAGQETQYF. The J gene is TRBJ2-5, the V gene TRBV28; TRBD2 agrees at 11 bases. This CDR3 contains 16 residues. Trimming took 6 bases from V and 2 from J; bases not matched to a gene: 8. CDR1 and CDR2 from the germline V gene are MDHEN and SYDVKM.

The V gene is TRBV11-3, the J gene TRBJ1-5, with D unresolved. The V gene lost 0 bases and the J gene lost 0 bases, with 21 bases spanning the gap. CDR3 length equals 20 residues. Germline-derived CDR1 and CDR2 are SGHNT and YENEEA. CDR3 sequence: CASSLDPPGHPGDSNQPQHF. The CDR3 bases are TGTGCCAGCAGCTTAGATCCCCCAGGCCACCCCGGGGATAGCAATCAGCCCCAGCATTTT.

V is TRBV11-2 and J is TRBJ2-7; tentative D call: TRBD1 (6 bases). V lost 5 bases, J lost 0 bases, and 20 bases lay in between. The V gene's germline CDR1 is SGHAT and CDR2 FQNNGV. This CDR3 has 17 residues. CDR3 sequence (DNA): TGTGCCAGCAGCCCGCTGCCCCCCGGGACACTCTCCTACGAGCAGTACTTC. It is translated as CASSPLPPGTLSYEQYF. Drawing the rest from reference TRBV11-2 and TRBJ2-7, the complete variable domain is EAGVAQSPRYKIIEKRQSVAFWCNPISGHATLYWYQQILGQGPKLLIQFQNNGVVDDSQLPKDRFSAERLKGVDSTLKIQPAKLEDSAVYLCASSPLPPGTLSYEQYFGPGTRLTVT.

The rearrangement links TRBV5-5 to TRBJ2-2; 7 nucleotides match TRBD1. CDR1 is SGHKS, CDR2 YYEKEE, per germline (reference sequence). This CDR3 is 15 amino acids long. The trim removed 6 bases at V and 5 bases at J, leaving 10 bases unmatched. The CDR3 DNA is TGTGCCAGCACCTTAGACAGGGTTCGTACCGGGGAGCTGTTTTTT. Residues: CASTLDRVRTGELFF. The variable domain in full, with the rest retrieved from reference TRBV5-5 and TRBJ2-2, is DAGVTQSPTHLIKTRGQQVTLRCSPISGHKSVSWYQQVLGQGPQFIFQYYEKEERGRGNFPDRFSARQFPNYSSELNVNALLLGDSALYLCASTLDRVRTGELFFGEGSRLTVL.

The chain recombines TRBV6-5 with TRBJ1-1, with D perhaps TRBD1 (6 bases). Germline lookup yields CDR1 MNHEY and CDR2 SVGAGI. V was shortened by 6 bases and J by 3 bases, with 14 bases between the two germline ends. The CDR3 consists of 14 residues. The CDR3 DNA reads TGTGCCAGCAGCCTACAGGGTTACCACACTGAAGCTTTCTTT. Translating it yields CASSLQGYHTEAFF.

V gene TRBV27 combines with J gene TRBJ2-2; D not resolved. Trimming removed 3 bases from V and 5 bases from J, with 4 bases in between. Per the germline V gene, CDR1 is MNHEY and CDR2 is SMNVEV (reference sequence). The CDR3 covers 12 residues. The CDR3 region is CASSLETGELFF. CDR3 in DNA: TGTGCCAGCAGTTTGGAGACCGGGGAGCTGTTTTTT.

This clone was picked up one time. V is TRBV5-1 and J is TRBJ2-7, with D possibly TRBD2 on 5 matching bases. Trimming removed 7 bases at V and 0 bases at J, with 14 bases between. The germline CDR1 and CDR2 sequences are SGHRS and YFSETQ. The CDR3 runs 14 residues. This CDR3 is CASSPSGPSYEQYF. CDR3 bases: TGCGCCAGCTCCCCGAGCGGTCCCTCCTACGAGCAGTACTTC.

V and J are TRBV5-1 and TRBJ2-7; 9 bases are a match to TRBD1. In germline, CDR1 is SGHRS, CDR2 YFSETQ. CDR3 length equals 14 residues. V trimming: 3 bases; J trimming: 7 bases; junction bases outside the gene matches: 8. The CDR3 loop reads CASSSDRGRGEQYF. CDR3 DNA: TGCGCCAGCAGCTCTGACAGGGGGAGGGGAGAGCAGTACTTC.

Here the CDR3 reads CASTGGNTIYF. In DNA, the CDR3 is TGTGCCAGCACCGGTGGAAACACCATATATTTT. The chain couples TRBV5-6 to TRBJ1-3; D ambiguous. The CDR3 is 11 amino acids. Germline assignment: CDR1 SGHDT and CDR2 YYEEEE. Trimming removed 6 bases from V and 3 bases from J, with 4 bases in between.

The gene calls are TRBV3-1 (or the pseudogene TRBV3-2) and TRBJ2-3; D uncertain. Germline V gives CDR1 LGHDT, CDR2 YNNKEL (reference sequence). V lost 0 bases and J 0 bases, leaving 13 bases between the germline ends. The CDR3 length is 17 residues. The CDR3, as DNA: TGTGCCAGCAGCCAAGAGGCCTTCGAGGATAGCACAGATACGCAGTATTTT. This gives the protein CASSQEAFEDSTDTQYF.

The chain employs TRBV5-1 and TRBJ2-7, with 9 bases aligning to TRBD1. V lost 3 bases to trimming and J lost 7 bases; unmatched junction nucleotides: 5. The CDR3 totals 13 residues. Germline values: CDR1 SGHRS, CDR2 YFSETQ. This CDR3 reads CASSWGQGGEQYF. Written as DNA, the CDR3 is TGCGCCAGCAGCTGGGGACAGGGAGGTGAGCAGTACTTC.

The rearrangement joins TRBV24-1 to TRBJ2-2; TRBD2 aligns across 14 bases. The junction had 7 bases not matched to a gene; V was cut back by 4 bases and J by 7 bases. The germline CDR1 and CDR2 sequences are KGHDR and SFDVKD. This CDR3 spans 17 amino acids. The CDR3 DNA is TGTGCCACCAGTGACCCGGGACTAGCGGGAGCCAGCGGGGAGCTGTTTTTT. This sequence encodes CATSDPGLAGASGELFF.

The chain couples TRBV6-2 or TRBV6-3 to TRBJ1-2; perhaps TRBD1 as D (5 bases). The CDR3 extends over 15 amino acids. V was pared by 0 bases and J by 2 bases, with 10 bases between. Germline V gives CDR1 MNHEY, CDR2 SVGEGT. CDR3: CASSYSRGINYGYTF. CDR3 DNA: TGTGCCAGCAGTTACTCGCGGGGGATCAACTATGGCTACACCTTC.

This clone has just one count. The genes are TRBV10-3 and TRBJ2-1; no clear D. The CDR3 is 14 residues long. V was clipped by 11 bases and J by 6 bases, with 20 bases between them. CDR1 is ENHRY and CDR2 is SYGVKD in the germline V gene. The CDR3 spells CAAENPARSNEQFF. The CDR3 DNA reads as TGTGCCGCCGAAAACCCGGCCCGGAGCAATGAGCAGTTCTTC.

This clone was seen just once. This chain joins TRBV15 and TRBJ1-2, with TRBD1 matching over 7 bases. CDR1 is LNHNV and CDR2 is YYDKDF in the germline V gene (reference sequence). V shed 0 bases and J 4 bases; nucleotides not matched to a gene: 5. The CDR3 totals 15 residues. The CDR3: CATSREGGLSYGYTF. The CDR3, as DNA: TGTGCCACCAGCAGAGAAGGGGGCCTAAGCTATGGCTACACCTTC.

This rearrangement joins TRBV2 to TRBJ1-6; D is unresolved. Trimming removed 4 bases from V and 13 bases from J, with 14 bases in between. Looked up from germline, CDR1 is SNHLY and CDR2 is FYNNEI. The CDR3 consists of 13 residues. This CDR3 reads CASSVGPVFPLHF. As DNA, the CDR3 is TGTGCCAGCAGTGTGGGCCCAGTGTTCCCCCTCCACTTT. Variable domain in full (rest from reference TRBV2 and TRBJ1-6): EPEVTQTPSHQVTQMGQEVILRCVPISNHLYFYWYRQILGQKVEFLVSFYNNEISEKSEIFDDQFSVERPDGSNFTLKIRSTKLEDSAMYFCASSVGPVFPLHFGNGTRLTVT.

The chain employs TRBV9 and TRBJ1-2, with no clear D. The CDR3 has 15 residues. CDR1 is SGDLS, CDR2 YYNGEE, per germline. The V and J ends lost 0 bases and 4 bases respectively, with 13 bases between them. In DNA form, the CDR3 reads TGTGCCAGCAGCGTAGATGACGGGGAGCTCTATGGCTACACCTTC. As protein: CASSVDDGELYGYTF.

The chain combines TRBV24-1 with TRBJ1-2; 9 nucleotides match TRBD1. Germline V CDR1 and CDR2: KGHDR, SFDVKD. The V segment lost 4 bases and the J segment 10 bases; nucleotides outside the gene matches: 9. This CDR3 has 14 residues. In DNA, the CDR3 is TGTGCCACCAGTGACGCCGGACAGGGGAGGGCCTACACCTTC. As protein: CATSDAGQGRAYTF.

V gene TRBV18 combines with J gene TRBJ2-2; no definite D call. The V and J ends lost 1 base and 2 bases respectively, with 11 bases between them. Germline CDR1 reads KGHSH; CDR2 reads LQKENI. CDR3 size: 16 residues. The CDR3 nucleotides are TGTGCCAGCTCACCACTCCCCGAGATCAACACCGGGGAGCTGTTTTTT. Translated: CASSPLPEINTGELFF.

The chain links TRBV27 to TRBJ1-1; 7 bases map to TRBD1. The germline V gene encodes CDR1 MNHEY and CDR2 SMNVEV (reference sequence). The CDR3 consists of 15 residues. Trimming took 5 bases from V and 0 from J; bases not matched to a gene: 6. CDR3 sequence (DNA): TGTGCCAGCAGTATCTCCCAGGGGGTGAACACTGAAGCTTTCTTT. Translating it yields CASSISQGVNTEAFF.

This chain uses TRBV9 with TRBJ2-1, with 14 bases matching TRBD2. Looked up from germline, CDR1 is SGDLS and CDR2 is YYNGEE. The CDR3 is 17 amino acids. Germline trimming cut 7 bases from V and 3 bases from J; bases unmatched to any gene: 9. The CDR3 DNA follows: TGTGCCAGCGGAGGGACTAGCGGGAGTTGGGGCTACAATGAGCAGTTCTTC. Protein sequence: CASGGTSGSWGYNEQFF.

The chain recombines TRBV4-3 with TRBJ2-7; TRBD1 agrees at 9 bases. Germline V lookup: CDR1 LGHNA, CDR2 YSLEER. The CDR3 is 16 amino acids. V shed 0 bases and J 3 bases; nucleotides not matched to a gene: 6. CDR3 in DNA: TGCGCCAGCAGCCAAGATGACAGGGGGATCGGCTACGAGCAGTACTTC. Its protein product is CASSQDDRGIGYEQYF.

The gene calls are TRBV11-2 and TRBJ1-2; 7 positions match TRBD1. CDR1 SGHAT and CDR2 FQNNGV come from the germline V gene. Unmatched junction bases numbered 8, after V lost 7 bases and J lost 0 bases. The CDR3 sequence is 15 residues long. The CDR3 coding sequence is TGTGCCAGCATCCAACAGGGGCGGACTAACTATGGCTACACCTTC. This gives the protein CASIQQGRTNYGYTF.

The rearrangement joins TRBV5-4 to TRBJ2-1; 9 nucleotides agree with TRBD2. Trimming took 4 bases from V and 0 from J; bases not matched to a gene: 8. The CDR3 contains 17 residues. CDR1 and CDR2 (germline): SGHNT, YYREEE (reference sequence). The CDR3 coding sequence is TGTGCCAGCAGCACCAAACTAGCGGGCCGCTCCTACAATGAGCAGTTCTTC. It yields the protein CASSTKLAGRSYNEQFF.

The V call is TRBV11-2, the J call TRBJ1-3; 10 bases match TRBD1. Germline lookup yields CDR1 SGHAT and CDR2 FQNNGV. This CDR3 has 13 amino acids. V lost 3 bases and J lost 8; bases outside the gene matches: 1. In nucleotides, the CDR3 is TGTGCCAGCAGCTTGGGACAGGGGTACACCATATATTTT. Its protein is CASSLGQGYTIYF.

The chain is built from TRBV30 and TRBJ2-3, with D perhaps TRBD1 (6 bases). CDR1 is GTSNPN and CDR2 is SVGIG in the germline V gene (reference sequence). Deletions cut 1 base from V and 3 bases from J, with 14 bases between. The length of the CDR3 is 15 residues. CDR3 DNA: TGTGCCTGGAGTGACAGGGTATGGGGTACAGATACGCAGTATTTT. Translating it yields CAWSDRVWGTDTQYF.